A selection of T cell receptor beta chains follows, all from one sample in a study of neurological immune-mediated disorders. Each CDR3 protein is one row after TCRdb ran MiXCR on the 5' RACE reads. The sample yields about 31,000 distinct CDR3 sequences, roughly 15% seen once. The sample taken for sequencing was CD4+ T cells from blood. The receptors originated from a female donor with HTLV-1-associated myelopathy (HAM/TSP). Each CDR3 is given with its conserved first and last residue. Each record gives: clone size, J gene, V gene, D gene, CDR3 protein, CDR3 DNA. A D gene is named only where the DNA matches it firmly. Clone sizes are given selectively: once, few, many, or a class where the clone is expanded.

size: .; J: TRBJ1-4; V: TRBV7-8; D: .; CDR3: CASSLANLPGKSGEKLFF; DNA: TGTGCCAGCAGCTTAGCCAACCTCCCGGGAAAGTCCGGTGAAAAACTGTTTTTT
size: many; J: TRBJ2-7; V: TRBV14; D: TRBD2; CDR3: CASSQGTSETYEQYF; DNA: TGTGCCAGCAGCCAAGGGACTAGTGAGACCTACGAGCAGTACTTC
size: .; J: TRBJ2-7; V: TRBV9; D: .; CDR3: CASSVAEGHVEQYF; DNA: TGTGCCAGCAGCGTAGCGGAGGGCCACGTCGAGCAGTACTTC
size: .; J: TRBJ2-5; V: TRBV7-6; D: .; CDR3: CASRTVQETQYF; DNA: TGTGCCAGCAGGACAGTACAAGAGACCCAGTACTTC
size: many; J: TRBJ1-1; V: TRBV5-5; D: .; CDR3: CASSLETEPDTEAFF; DNA: TGTGCCAGCAGCTTGGAGACAGAGCCCGACACTGAAGCTTTCTTT
size: few; J: TRBJ2-2; V: TRBV5-6; D: TRBD1; CDR3: CASSSRTGTGELFF; DNA: TGTGCCAGCAGCTCTCGGACAGGGACGGGGGAGCTGTTTTTT
size: .; J: TRBJ2-3; V: TRBV10-3; D: TRBD1; CDR3: CVISASGTGRTDTQYF; DNA: TGTGTCATCAGCGCTTCAGGGACAGGGCGAACAGATACGCAGTATTTT
size: many; J: TRBJ1-3; V: TRBV28; D: .; CDR3: CASSLLGFSGNTIYF; DNA: TGTGCCAGCAGTTTACTTGGTTTCTCTGGAAACACCATATATTTT
size: many; J: TRBJ2-7; V: TRBV7-2; D: TRBD1; CDR3: CASSSRTGRDEQYF; DNA: TGTGCCAGCAGCTCCAGGACAGGAAGGGACGAGCAGTACTTC
size: many; J: TRBJ2-5; V: TRBV29-1; D: TRBD1; CDR3: CSVGDRETQYF; DNA: TGCAGCGTGGGGGACAGGGAGACCCAGTACTTC
size: many; J: TRBJ1-1; V: TRBV12-3/TRBV12-4; D: .; CDR3: CASSPVLDTEAFF; DNA: TGTGCCAGCAGTCCCGTCCTGGACACTGAAGCTTTCTTT